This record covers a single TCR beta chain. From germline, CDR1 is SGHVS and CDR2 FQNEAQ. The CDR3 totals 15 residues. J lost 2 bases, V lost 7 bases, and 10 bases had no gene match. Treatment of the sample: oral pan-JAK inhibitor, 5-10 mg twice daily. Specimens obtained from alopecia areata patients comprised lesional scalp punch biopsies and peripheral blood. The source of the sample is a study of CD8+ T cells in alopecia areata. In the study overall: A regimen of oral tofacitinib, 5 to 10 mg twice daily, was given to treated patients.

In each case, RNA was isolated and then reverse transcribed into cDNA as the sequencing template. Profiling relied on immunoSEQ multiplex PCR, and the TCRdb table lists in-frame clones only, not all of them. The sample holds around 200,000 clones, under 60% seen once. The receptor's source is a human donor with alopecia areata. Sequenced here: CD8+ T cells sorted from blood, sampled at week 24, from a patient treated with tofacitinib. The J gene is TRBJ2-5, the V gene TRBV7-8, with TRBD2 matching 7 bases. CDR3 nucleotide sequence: TGTGCCAGCAACCCTGGGGGGGGTACACAAGAGACCCAGTACTTC. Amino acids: CASNPGGGTQETQYF.